This is a list of T cell receptor beta chains from one sample in a study of long-term antiretroviral therapy in people with HIV. Only in-frame clones appear in the TCRdb table, and some are missing; sequencing was by immunoSEQ multiplex PCR. Of 20,000 to 25,000 clones detected, 88% appear once; the ten largest clones hold 6.4%. The sample consisted of unsorted PBMCs, taken 0.6 years after starting antiretroviral therapy. The source is a man between 60 and 70 years old with HIV. Both conserved end residues are part of each CDR3. The order of the fields is clone size, J gene, V gene, D gene, CDR3 length, CDR3 DNA, CDR3 protein. D genes are given only for firm matches. Clone size is stated in some rows and not others, as once, few, many or a class when expanded.

clone size: .; J gene: TRBJ2-7; V gene: TRBV11-3; D gene: TRBD2; CDR3 length: 13; CDR3 DNA: TGTGCCAGCAGCTTAACCACGGGAGGCGAGCAGTACTTC; CDR3 protein: CASSLTTGGEQYF
clone size: once; J gene: TRBJ2-2; V gene: TRBV9; D gene: TRBD1; CDR3 length: 14; CDR3 DNA: TGTGCCAGCAGAGCGACAGGGGGTACCGGGGAGCTGTTTTTT; CDR3 protein: CASRATGGTGELFF
clone size: .; J gene: TRBJ2-7; V gene: TRBV5-4; D gene: TRBD2; CDR3 length: 16; CDR3 DNA: TGTGCCAGCAGCTTGAGACCAGGCGGGGGTTACTACGAGCAGTACTTC; CDR3 protein: CASSLRPGGGYYEQYF
clone size: .; J gene: TRBJ1-6; V gene: TRBV5-1; D gene: .; CDR3 length: 16; CDR3 DNA: TGCGCCAGCAGCCCAGGACGGAACTCCTATAATTCACCCCTCCACTTT; CDR3 protein: CASSPGRNSYNSPLHF
clone size: .; J gene: TRBJ1-1; V gene: TRBV18; D gene: TRBD1; CDR3 length: 17; CDR3 DNA: TGTGCCAGCGACAACAGGGGAAGAGGTGGTATGAACACTGAAGCTTTCTTT; CDR3 protein: CASDNRGRGGMNTEAFF
clone size: .; J gene: TRBJ2-3; V gene: TRBV7-8; D gene: .; CDR3 length: 14; CDR3 DNA: TGTGCCAGCAGCGGAGGGACGTTCACAGATACGCAGTATTTT; CDR3 protein: CASSGGTFTDTQYF
clone size: .; J gene: TRBJ2-3; V gene: TRBV5-1; D gene: .; CDR3 length: 15; CDR3 DNA: TGCGCCAGCAGCCCTCCGGGAACGAGGACAGATACGCAGTATTTT; CDR3 protein: CASSPPGTRTDTQYF
clone size: .; J gene: TRBJ1-6; V gene: TRBV11-2; D gene: .; CDR3 length: 13; CDR3 DNA: TGTGCCAGCAGCTTAGTCAGGGCTTCACCCCTCCACTTT; CDR3 protein: CASSLVRASPLHF
clone size: .; J gene: TRBJ2-7; V gene: TRBV5-4; D gene: TRBD1; CDR3 length: 16; CDR3 DNA: TGTGCCAGCAGCTACCCGGGACAGGGGGGCTTTTACGAGCAGTACTTC; CDR3 protein: CASSYPGQGGFYEQYF
clone size: once; J gene: TRBJ2-3; V gene: TRBV11-1; D gene: TRBD2; CDR3 length: 12; CDR3 DNA: TGTGCCAGCCGGGAGGGTTCAGATACGCAGTATTTT; CDR3 protein: CASREGSDTQYF